One and the same sample provided the 15 T cell receptor beta chains below, sequenced in a study of cytomegalovirus exposure and HLA in healthy donors. Researchers ran the PCR with 60 Vbeta and 13 Jbeta primers. Sequenced by immunoSEQ multiplex PCR; TCRdb stores in-frame clones only, minus some. The data contain 120,000 or so clones, 79% of them singletons. The sequenced sample consisted of PBMCs. The receptors derive from a man aged 25 to 40 in good health and CMV-seropositive.

This chain uses TRBV27 with TRBJ2-5; D possibly corresponds to TRBD2 (6 bases). CDR1 and CDR2 from the germline V gene are MNHEY and SMNVEV (reference sequence). This CDR3 is built from 14 residues. Trimming pared 5 bases from V and 5 bases from J, leaving 15 bases between. The CDR3 loop is CASSPRVGRETQYF. The CDR3 DNA is TGTGCCAGCAGTCCACGCGTGGGGAGGGAGACCCAGTACTTC.

The V call is TRBV28, the J call TRBJ1-2; TRBD1 aligns across 7 bases. V lost 3 bases, J lost 5 bases, and 6 bases stayed unmatched. Per the germline V gene, CDR1 is MDHEN and CDR2 is SYDVKM. This CDR3 is 14 amino acids long. Here the CDR3 reads CASSFIEGAYGYTF. The CDR3 bases are TGTGCCAGCAGTTTTATCGAGGGGGCATATGGCTACACCTTC.

The V and J genes are TRBV25-1 and TRBJ2-7; maybe TRBD1 (6 bases). There are 15 residues in the CDR3. Germline assignment: CDR1 MGHDK and CDR2 SYGVNS. The V end was cut by 1 base, the J end by 3 bases, with 13 bases between. The CDR3: CASSEFGTIFYEQYF. The CDR3 DNA reads TGTGCCAGCAGTGAATTCGGGACAATATTCTACGAGCAGTACTTC.

The chain couples TRBV5-6 to TRBJ1-5; D not resolved. Germline V gives CDR1 SGHDT, CDR2 YYEEEE. V gave up 2 bases and J gave up 0 bases, with 15 bases separating them. The CDR3 has 17 residues. CDR3 region: CASSLWAHSYSNQPQHF. CDR3 DNA sequence: TGTGCCAGCAGCTTATGGGCACACTCGTATAGCAATCAGCCCCAGCATTTT.

This clone is labeled medium-sized. The same CDR3 can be traced to other DNA sequences in this sample. The chain uses TRBV10-1 and TRBJ1-1; unclear D gene. The V and J ends lost 3 bases and 2 bases respectively, with 7 bases between them. The CDR3 runs 13 residues. The germline CDR1 and CDR2 sequences are WNHNN and SYGVQD (reference sequence). CDR3 coding DNA: TGCGCCAGCAGTGAACGAGTTAACACTGAAGCTTTCTTT. Translation: CASSERVNTEAFF.

CDR3 loop: CASSLSYSGNTIYF. The CDR3 nucleotides read TGTGCCAGCAGTTTATCTTACTCTGGAAACACCATATATTTT. The V and J genes are TRBV27 and TRBJ1-3; the D is unclear. The CDR3 totals 14 residues. Germline lookup yields CDR1 MNHEY and CDR2 SMNVEV (reference sequence). V was trimmed by 0 bases and J by 0 bases, leaving 3 bases between them.

The CDR3 loop is CASTGGGNEQYF. CDR3 nucleotide sequence: TGTGCCAGCACGGGGGGAGGAAACGAGCAGTACTTC. The chain is built from TRBV6-5 and TRBJ2-7, with TRBD2 identical over 7 bases. Trimming removed 7 bases from V and 5 bases from J; junction bases left unmatched: 5. The CDR3 consists of 12 residues. Germline-derived CDR1 and CDR2 are MNHEY and SVGAGI.

The CDR3 spells CAWSAGSTEAFF. The DNA of the CDR3 is TGTGCCTGGAGTGCGGGAAGCACTGAAGCTTTCTTT. The chain has TRBV30 and TRBJ1-1; D call uncertain. The germline V and J ends were trimmed by 1 base and 4 bases, with 7 bases remaining between them. In germline, CDR1 is GTSNPN, CDR2 SVGIG (reference sequence). This CDR3 has 12 residues.

This clone appeared a single time. The CDR3 DNA is TGCGCCAGCAGCCAAGGAAATAGCGGGGCCCCAGATACGCAGTATTTT. Translating it yields CASSQGNSGAPDTQYF. V is TRBV4-1 and J is TRBJ2-3; 8 bases are shared with TRBD2. V shed 1 base and J 4 bases; nucleotides not matched to a gene: 7. This CDR3 spans 16 amino acids. Germline V gives CDR1 MGHRA, CDR2 YSYEKL.

V gene TRBV27 combines with J gene TRBJ1-2; possibly TRBD1 for D (5 bases). Trimming cost V 4 bases and J 12 bases, with 15 bases left between them. The CDR3 length is 12 residues. Per germline, CDR1 MNHEY and CDR2 SMNVEV (reference sequence). The CDR3 is CASSSGGRGNTF. The CDR3 bases are TGTGCCAGCAGTTCCGGGGGTCGAGGAAACACCTTC.

The CDR3 spells CASSPGLVTYNEQFF. In DNA, the CDR3 is TGTGCCAGCAGCCCAGGACTAGTGACCTACAATGAGCAGTTCTTC. The rearrangement links TRBV11-3 to TRBJ2-1; 7 bases are shared with TRBD2. Germline loops: CDR1 SGHNT, CDR2 YENEEA. This CDR3 contains 15 residues. J was trimmed by 2 bases and V by 5 bases; bases with no gene match: 6.

V usage is TRBV19 and J usage is TRBJ1-2, with a weak D call TRBD1 (5 bases). Germline V gene data show CDR1 as LNHDA and CDR2 as SQIVND (reference sequence). The CDR3 runs to 17 residues. Trimming took 4 bases from V and 3 from J, leaving 21 bases between them. The CDR3 here is CASSTLVGTRGDYGYTF. The DNA of the CDR3 is TGTGCCAGTAGTACCCTGGTCGGAACTCGGGGGGACTATGGCTACACCTTC.

The gene calls are TRBV5-1 and TRBJ2-3; D remains ambiguous. This CDR3 is built from 15 residues. Looked up from germline, CDR1 is SGHRS and CDR2 is YFSETQ. Trimming pared 2 bases from V and 1 base from J, leaving 11 bases between. The CDR3 DNA reads TGCGCCAGCAGCTTTTCCCCTTCTGGCACAGATACGCAGTATTTT. Amino acids: CASSFSPSGTDTQYF.

The chain employs TRBV11-1 and TRBJ2-7; 8 nucleotides agree with TRBD1. Germline V CDR1 and CDR2: SGHAT, FQDESV (reference sequence). The CDR3 totals 13 residues. J lost 7 bases, V lost 5 bases, and 7 bases had no gene match. CDR3 DNA sequence: TGTGCCAGCAGCGCAAACAGGGGGTGGGAGCAGTACTTC. Amino acids: CASSANRGWEQYF.

The CDR3 reads CASSPNREQETQYF. The CDR3 bases are TGTGCCAGCTCACCAAATCGGGAACAAGAGACCCAGTACTTC. The chain couples TRBV18 to TRBJ2-5; weak D call: TRBD2 (5 bases). Germline loops: CDR1 KGHSH, CDR2 LQKENI. V was pared by 2 bases and J by 2 bases, with 9 bases between. There are 14 residues in the CDR3.